This passage covers 27 T cell receptor beta chains from one sample sequenced in a study of tumor-infiltrating lymphocytes in primary liver carcinoma listed by TCRdb under 2017. This sample was sequenced with an Illumina HiSeq 2500. Using a constant-region primer and ProtoScript II reverse transcriptase, TCRbeta-specific cDNA was reverse-transcribed from about 540 ng total RNA. The TCRbeta libraries were prepared through three rounds of nested multiplex PCR following a slightly modified ARM-PCR procedure. Multiplex TRBV1-TRBV30 forward primers and a Cbeta reverse primer were used in the first two PCR rounds, each of which was run for around 10 cycles. In-frame beta chains were kept once TCRdb had trimmed the public reads at Q25 with fastp and called clones with MiXCR. Entries that share a CDR3 protein sequence are merged under the most common genes and DNA. Present in this sample are 90,000 to 100,000 distinct CDR3 sequences, roughly 69% of which were seen just once. The ten largest clones capture approximately 10% of the sample.

Total RNA and DNA were co-extracted from about 19-30 mg of bulk tissue with the AllPrep DNA/RNA mini kit, without cell sorting. The sample taken for sequencing was liver tumor tissue from sampling region 5. Reading the label with the study, this specimen's cell subset or site is: tumor region T5, tumor centre. The receptor source for this set is a woman aged 55-70 years with primary liver carcinoma and hepatitis B virus infection.

The V call is TRBV12-3 or TRBV12-4, the J call TRBJ2-1; 7 positions agree with TRBD1. Germline trimming cut 4 bases from V and 2 bases from J; bases unmatched to any gene: 20. The CDR3 consists of 20 residues. DNA for the CDR3: TGTGCCAGCAGTTCATACAGGGGAGTGGGATCCACAAGCCCCTACAATGAGCAGTTCTTC. Amino acid sequence: CASSSYRGVGSTSPYNEQFF.

This clonotype was recorded at least ten times. CDR3 nucleotides: TGCGCCAGCAGTGTTCAGCAGACCATAGGAAGCTACGAGCAGTACTTC. It yields the protein CASSVQQTIGSYEQYF. The V gene is TRBV10-2, the J gene TRBJ2-7; D is unresolved. V lost 4 bases and J lost 3, with 19 bases in between. The CDR3 has 16 residues. CDR1 and CDR2 (germline): WSHSY, SAAADI.

The V and J genes are TRBV6-1 and TRBJ2-1, with D perhaps TRBD2 (6 bases). The germline V gene encodes CDR1 MNHNS and CDR2 SASEGT. Trimming stripped 8 bases from V and 11 bases from J, with 25 bases between. The CDR3 extends over 15 amino acids. The CDR3 DNA sequence: TGTGCCAGCCCCCCGACGGGGAGGAGGCTCCTTAAGCAGTTCTTC. Translation gives CASPPTGRRLLKQFF.

As for this clonotype: One end of the junction is discordant with germline, which a read error may explain. The chain uses TRBV29-1 and TRBJ2-2; TRBD2 matches at 7 bases. CDR1 SQVTM and CDR2 ANQGSEA come from the germline V gene. The length of the CDR3 is 14 residues. The CDR3 DNA follows: TGCAACGCCTGGGGCGGGAGAAACACCGGGGGGCTGTTTTTT. It is translated as CNAWGGRNTGGLFF.

As for this clonotype: The junction and the germline gene differ at one end; a read error may be behind it. The CDR3 DNA sequence: TGCAGCGTTGATACGAGCGGGATTATGGCATTCCATGAGCAATTCTTC. Its protein product is CSVDTSGIMAFHEQFF. The chain combines TRBV29-1 with TRBJ2-1; 7 nucleotides line up with TRBD2. CDR3 length: 16 residues. Germline-derived CDR1 and CDR2 are SQVTM and ANQGSEA.

Regarding this clonotype: A single base separates this from a much larger clone, so it may be a read error. This chain links TRBV28 with TRBJ2-7; weak D call: TRBD2 (5 bases). The CDR3 spans 11 residues. CDR1 is MDHEN and CDR2 is SYDVKM in the germline V gene. CDR3 loop: CVSGWRGEQYF. The CDR3 region has the DNA TGTGTCAGCGGCTGGCGAGGCGAGCAGTACTTC.

The rearrangement uses TRBV7-9 and TRBJ2-5; 8 positions agree with TRBD2. J lost 0 bases, V lost 7 bases, and 10 bases had no gene match. The CDR3 is made up of 16 amino acids. The germline V gene has CDR1 SEHNR and CDR2 FQNEAQ (reference sequence). Written as DNA, the CDR3 is TGTGCCAGCAACCCCCGGACTAGCAAGAACCAAGAGACCCAGTACTTC. This sequence encodes CASNPRTSKNQETQYF.

This clonotype was observed many times. This chain connects TRBV12-5 to TRBJ1-3, with D tentatively TRBD1 (5 bases). The CDR3 has 14 amino acids. Trimming stripped 6 bases from V and 6 bases from J, with 15 bases between. Germline-derived CDR1 and CDR2 are LGHNT and FRNRAP. As DNA, the CDR3 is TGTGCTAGTGGCCTCGGAGGGGCGGAAAACACCATATATTTT. It encodes CASGLGGAENTIYF.

Note on this clonotype: A read error may produce the germline difference seen at one junction end. The chain recombines TRBV10-3 with TRBJ1-6; D is possibly TRBD1 (6 bases). Germline CDR1 ENHRY, CDR2 SYGVKD. This CDR3 contains 15 residues. The CDR3 loop reads CAISEQTGNNLPLHF. CDR3 nucleotides: TGTGCCATCAGTGAGCAAACAGGGAATAATTTACCCCTCCACTTT.

The J gene is TRBJ2-6, the V gene TRBV6-4, with TRBD1 as a possible D gene (6 bases). Germline CDR1 is MRHNA and CDR2 is SNTAGT. The CDR3 runs 15 residues. Deletions cut 4 bases from V and 4 bases from J, with 11 bases between. For the CDR3, the DNA is TGTGCCAGCAGTGCAGGGGCCTCCGGGGCCAACGTCCTGACTTTC. Its translation is CASSAGASGANVLTF.

There are many counts of this clonotype. This chain connects TRBV4-1 to TRBJ2-1; 9 nucleotides agree with TRBD1. Germline trimming cut 2 bases from V and 8 bases from J; bases unmatched to any gene: 10. The CDR3 extends over 16 amino acids. Germline CDR1 and CDR2: MGHRA and YSYEKL. The CDR3 loop reads CASSQTTGGWSDEQFF. CDR3 sequence (DNA): TGCGCCAGCAGCCAAACGACAGGGGGGTGGTCCGATGAGCAGTTCTTC.

As regards this clonotype: Being one base from a much bigger clone, this may be a read error. The V gene is TRBV11-1, the J gene TRBJ2-5, with 8 positions matching TRBD1. Trimming removed 0 bases from V and 9 bases from J; junction bases left unmatched: 6. The CDR3 has 14 residues. Per germline, CDR1 SGHAT and CDR2 FQDESV (reference sequence). CDR3 coding DNA: TGTGCCAGCAGCTTAGCGGACAGGGAGGAGTCCCAGTACTTC. Amino acid sequence: CASSLADREESQYF. Looking up the rest from reference TRBV11-1 and TRBJ2-5 gives the full variable domain: EAEVAQSPRYKITEKSQAVAFWCDPISGHATLYWYRQILGQGPELLVQFQDESVVDDSQLPKDRFSAERLKGVDSTLKIQPAELGDSAMYLCASSLADREESQYFGPGTRLLVL.

Within the sample, this clonotype is medium-sized (0.01 to 0.1%). The chain uses TRBV6-5 and TRBJ2-7; TRBD2 is a possible D gene (5 bases). CDR1 is MNHEY, CDR2 SVGAGI, per germline. The CDR3 has 12 residues. V lost 5 bases to trimming and J lost 6 bases, with 11 bases between them. The CDR3 sequence is CASSGPGGEQYF. The CDR3 coding sequence is TGTGCCAGCAGTGGCCCAGGAGGCGAGCAGTACTTC.

On this clonotype: Being one base from a much bigger clone, this may be a read error. This chain links TRBV5-5 with TRBJ2-2, with 7 bases identical to TRBD1. With 4 bases clipped from V and 7 bases from J, the junction kept 10 bases outside the gene matches. The CDR3 is 15 amino acids. The germline V gene encodes CDR1 SGHKS and CDR2 YYEKEE (reference sequence). CDR3 residues: CASSPSTGFIGELFF. CDR3 in DNA: TGTGCCAGCAGCCCGTCGACAGGGTTTATCGGGGAGCTGTTTTTT.

The V call is TRBV20-1, the J call TRBJ2-2; D is uncertain. V was shortened by 7 bases and J by 6 bases, with 15 bases between the two germline ends. This CDR3 has 13 residues. Germline lookup yields CDR1 DFQATT and CDR2 SNEGSKA (reference sequence). The CDR3 reads CSVASRVAGELFF. The CDR3 DNA is TGCAGTGTTGCGAGTAGGGTGGCCGGGGAGCTGTTTTTT.

Comments on this clonotype: A single base separates this from a much larger clone, so it may be a read error. As DNA, the CDR3 is TGCGCCAGCAACCAAGATGGGTCGGGGACACGGAACATTGAAGCTTTCTTT. Protein sequence: CASNQDGSGTRNIEAFF. V usage is TRBV4-1 and J usage is TRBJ1-1; TRBD1 might be the D (6 bases). The CDR3 loop spans 17 amino acids. The germline V gene has CDR1 MGHRA and CDR2 YSYEKL.

On this clonotype itself: At one end the junction does not follow the germline gene, possibly because of a read error. J is TRBJ1-5 and V is TRBV6-6; TRBD1 agrees at 7 bases. The CDR3 spans 14 residues. The germline gives CDR1 MNHNY, CDR2 SVGAGI (reference sequence). This CDR3 is CVSSHRQGDRPQHF. The CDR3 region has the DNA TGTGTCAGCAGCCACAGACAGGGCGATCGGCCTCAGCATTTT.

A single count supports this clonotype. The junction differs from germline at one of its ends, possibly a read error. The chain couples TRBV6-1 to TRBJ2-7; no clear D. Germline-derived CDR1 and CDR2 are MNHNS and SASEGT. The length of the CDR3 is 13 residues. The CDR3, as DNA: TGTGCTAGCAGTGCTGTCTACTCCTACGAGCATTACTTC. It translates to CASSAVYSYEHYF.

This clonotype was recorded only once. At one of its ends the junction is not consistent with the germline gene, which may arise from a read error. This sequence joins TRBV6-5 and TRBJ2-7; 7 nucleotides line up with TRBD1. Germline CDR1 and CDR2: MNHEY and SVGAGI. This CDR3 comprises 13 residues. As DNA, the CDR3 is TGTGCCAGCAGAACAGGGGCCGTATACGAGCAGTGCTTC. Amino acid sequence: CASRTGAVYEQCF.

Concerning this clonotype: Sequence at one end of the junction differs from germline and may be a read error. The gene calls are TRBV11-2 and TRBJ2-1, with 12 bases matching TRBD2. This CDR3 has 16 residues. Germline V lookup: CDR1 SGHAT, CDR2 FQNNGV. Here the CDR3 reads CASSYGTSGGYNEQYF. The CDR3 DNA follows: TGTGCCAGCAGCTACGGAACTAGCGGGGGGTACAATGAGCAATACTTC.

On this clonotype itself: The junction shows a germline mismatch at one end, possibly a read error. The chain has TRBV7-9 and TRBJ2-7; 9 bases are a match to TRBD1. The CDR3 runs 14 residues. Germline-derived CDR1 and CDR2 are SEHNR and FQNEAQ (reference sequence). The CDR3 spells CASSPQGAFYEKYF. In DNA, the CDR3 is TGTGCCAGCAGCCCACAGGGGGCATTCTACGAGAAGTACTTC.

This clonotype was counted a single time. The chain joins TRBV12-3 or TRBV12-4 to TRBJ2-5; 7 bases line up with TRBD1. This CDR3 region has 15 residues. After removal of 6 bases from V and 5 bases from J, the junction contained 12 bases not matched to a gene. The CDR3 protein is CASRPLTGLKETQYF. The CDR3, as DNA: TGTGCCAGCAGACCCTTGACAGGGCTGAAGGAGACCCAGTACTTC.

Comments on this clonotype: Germline is not matched at one junction end, which may reflect a read error. V is TRBV5-6 and J is TRBJ2-7, with a tentative D call TRBD1 (6 bases). The CDR3 contains 14 residues. Germline values: CDR1 SGHDT, CDR2 YYEEEE. CDR3 nucleotide sequence: TGTCCCAGCAGCGCCATCCGACAGGTCCACGAGCAGTACTTC. Translation: CPSSAIRQVHEQYF.

This chain connects TRBV7-8 to TRBJ2-3; TRBD2 might be the D (5 bases). The V and J ends lost 7 bases and 6 bases respectively, with 17 bases between them. Germline-derived CDR1 and CDR2 are SGHVS and FQNEAQ. This CDR3 contains 14 residues. The DNA for the CDR3 is TGTGCCAGCACCCCGGTGACTATCGTGGATACGCAGTATTTT. Protein: CASTPVTIVDTQYF.

In this sample, this clonotype turned up many times. The chain employs TRBV2 and TRBJ2-7; perhaps TRBD1 as D (6 bases). CDR1 is SNHLY, CDR2 FYNNEI, per germline. The length of the CDR3 is 14 residues. V lost 7 bases, J lost 9 bases, and 22 bases lay in between. The chain's CDR3 is CASTPPGATHGQYF. Written as DNA, the CDR3 is TGTGCCAGCACCCCCCCAGGGGCGACTCACGGGCAGTACTTC.

This clonotype was recorded once. At one end the junction does not follow the germline gene, possibly because of a read error. The chain employs TRBV5-1 and TRBJ1-2; 9 positions agree with TRBD1. The CDR3 contains 17 residues. The germline V gene has CDR1 SGHRS and CDR2 YFSETQ. The CDR3 nucleotides read TGCGCCAGCAGCTTGGACCCATCACAGGGGGCTGGCTATAGCTACACCTTC. It specifies CASSLDPSQGAGYSYTF.

As regards this clonotype: A much larger clone sits a single nucleotide away, making a read error possible. The chain joins TRBV6-4 to TRBJ2-1; tentatively, D is TRBD1 (6 bases). This CDR3 spans 14 amino acids. Germline lookup yields CDR1 MRHNA and CDR2 SNTAGT. Here the CDR3 reads CASSEGAAYNERFF. CDR3 DNA: TGTGCCAGCAGTGAGGGGGCGGCCTACAATGAGCGGTTCTTC.